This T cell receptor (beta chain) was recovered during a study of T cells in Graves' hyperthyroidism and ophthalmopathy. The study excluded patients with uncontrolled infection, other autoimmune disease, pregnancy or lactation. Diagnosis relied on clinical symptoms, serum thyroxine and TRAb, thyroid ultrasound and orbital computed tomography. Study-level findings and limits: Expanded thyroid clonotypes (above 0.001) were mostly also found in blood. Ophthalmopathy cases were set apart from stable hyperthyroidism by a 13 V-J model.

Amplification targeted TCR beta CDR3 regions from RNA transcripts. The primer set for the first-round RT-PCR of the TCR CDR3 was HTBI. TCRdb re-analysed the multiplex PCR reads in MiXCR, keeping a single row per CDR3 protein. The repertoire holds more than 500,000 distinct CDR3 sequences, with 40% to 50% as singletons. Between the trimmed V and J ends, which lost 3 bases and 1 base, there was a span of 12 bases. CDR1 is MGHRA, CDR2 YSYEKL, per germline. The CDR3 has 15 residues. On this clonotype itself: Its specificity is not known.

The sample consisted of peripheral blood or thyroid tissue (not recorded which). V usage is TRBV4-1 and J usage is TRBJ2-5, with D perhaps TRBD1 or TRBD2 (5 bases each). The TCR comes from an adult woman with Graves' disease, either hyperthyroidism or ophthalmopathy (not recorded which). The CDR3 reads CASSQMGVSQETQYF. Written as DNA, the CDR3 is TGCGCCAGCAGCCAGATGGGGGTGAGCCAAGAGACCCAGTACTTC.